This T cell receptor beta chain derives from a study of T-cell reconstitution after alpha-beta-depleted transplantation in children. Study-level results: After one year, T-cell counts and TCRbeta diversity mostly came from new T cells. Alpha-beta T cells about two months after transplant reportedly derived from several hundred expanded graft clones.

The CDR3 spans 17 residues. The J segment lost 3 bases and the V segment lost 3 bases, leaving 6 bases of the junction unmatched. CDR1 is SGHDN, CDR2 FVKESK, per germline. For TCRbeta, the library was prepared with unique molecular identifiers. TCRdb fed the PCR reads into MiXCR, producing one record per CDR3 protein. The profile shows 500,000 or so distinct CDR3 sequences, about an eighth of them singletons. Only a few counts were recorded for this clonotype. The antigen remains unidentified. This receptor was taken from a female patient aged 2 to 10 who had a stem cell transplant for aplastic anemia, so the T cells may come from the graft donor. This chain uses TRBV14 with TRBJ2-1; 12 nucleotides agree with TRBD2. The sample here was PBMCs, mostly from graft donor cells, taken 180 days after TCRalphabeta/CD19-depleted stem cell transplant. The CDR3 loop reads CASSHWTSGNGYNEQFF. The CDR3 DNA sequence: TGTGCCAGCAGCCATTGGACTAGCGGGAATGGCTACAATGAGCAGTTCTTC.